The 26 T cell receptor beta chains reported below all come from one sample, sequenced in a study of T cell repertoires in cytomegalovirus infection. Using its own MiXCR run on the reads, TCRdb lists one record per CDR3 protein. The data show hundreds of thousands of distinct CDR3 sequences, 20% to 25% seen once. Sample: CD8+ T cells from PBMCs. These receptors originate from a human donor in good health (CMV status not recorded). Some clones in this sample may be carry-over from other donors' samples.

The rearrangement links TRBV5-1 to TRBJ1-2; D unresolved. V was clipped by 2 bases and J by 3 bases, with 20 bases between them. The CDR3 spans 17 residues. Germline V lookup: CDR1 SGHRS, CDR2 YFSETQ. CDR3 loop: CASSLSWEGNMDYGYTF. The CDR3 DNA reads as TGCGCCAGCAGCTTAAGTTGGGAAGGGAATATGGACTATGGCTACACCTTC.

This clonotype was seen a few times. V and J are TRBV29-1 and TRBJ2-7, with D perhaps given as TRBD1 or TRBD2 (5 bases each). CDR3 length equals 11 residues. The V gene's germline CDR1 is SQVTM and CDR2 ANQGSEA. The ends were cut back, 5 bases at V and 3 bases at J, with 8 bases in the middle. The CDR3 DNA sequence: TGCAGCGTTAGGGACGACTACGAGCAGTACTTC. It codes for CSVRDDYEQYF.

This clonotype was observed once. The V and J genes are TRBV6-8 and TRBJ2-2, with D possibly TRBD2 on 6 matching bases. V lost 6 bases and J lost 3, with 8 bases in between. The CDR3 loop spans 13 amino acids. The V gene's germline CDR1 is MNHGY and CDR2 SAAAGT. The CDR3 sequence is CASRREYTGELFF. DNA of the CDR3: TGTGCCAGCAGACGGGAGTACACCGGGGAGCTGTTTTTT.

The chain employs TRBV6-2 or TRBV6-3 and TRBJ2-3; 8 nucleotides match TRBD1. Germline assignment: CDR1 MNHEY and CDR2 SVGEGT. Germline trimming cut 1 base from V and 3 bases from J; bases unmatched to any gene: 6. This CDR3 contains 16 residues. This CDR3 reads CASSYFQGARTDTQYF. Here the CDR3 DNA reads TGTGCCAGCAGTTACTTTCAGGGGGCCCGGACAGATACGCAGTATTTT.

As regards this clonotype: This may be a read error, as it is one base from a much larger clone. The V call is TRBV7-9, the J call TRBJ2-5, with unresolved D. The CDR3 covers 15 residues. Trimming took 3 bases from V and 6 from J, leaving 17 bases between them. CDR1 is SEHNR, CDR2 FQNEAQ, per germline (reference sequence). CDR3 nucleotides: TGTGCCAGCAGCTTCACCGACCTGCACAAGAAGACCCAGTACTTC. This sequence encodes CASSFTDLHKKTQYF.

V and J are TRBV2 and TRBJ2-2, with D unclear. In germline, CDR1 is SNHLY, CDR2 FYNNEI. The CDR3 is 13 amino acids. Trimming removed 8 bases at V and 1 base at J, with 8 bases between. The CDR3 coding sequence is TGTGCCAGCCCACAGCGGAACACCGGGGAGCTGTTTTTT. It is translated as CASPQRNTGELFF.

In this sample, this clonotype turned up many times. The chain carries TRBV14 and TRBJ2-7, with D unclear. Trimming pared 3 bases from V and 3 bases from J, leaving 9 bases between. Germline V gene sequence: CDR1 SGHDN, CDR2 FVKESK. The CDR3 spans 13 residues. CDR3 sequence: CASSHDAFYEQYV. The CDR3 DNA sequence: TGTGCCAGCAGCCATGACGCTTTCTACGAGCAGTACGTC.

V and J are TRBV20-1 and TRBJ2-7; tentative D call: TRBD1 (7 bases). Germline V gene lookup returns CDR1 DFQATT and CDR2 SNEGSKA (reference sequence). V was cut by 6 bases and J by 5 bases, with 23 bases left in between. The CDR3 consists of 15 residues. The CDR3 nucleotides read TGCAGTGCGTCAGGGGGGATGACCTTTTGGGACGAGCAGTACGTC. This translates into CSASGGMTFWDEQYV.

The chain combines TRBV28 with TRBJ2-2; D perhaps matches TRBD2 (5 bases). This CDR3 spans 16 amino acids. The germline V gene has CDR1 MDHEN and CDR2 SYDVKM. The germline V and J ends were trimmed by 7 bases and 0 bases, with 15 bases remaining between them. CDR3 DNA sequence: TGTGCCAGCACCTTGAGGGCAGGACCGAACACCGGGGAGCTGTTTTTT. It specifies CASTLRAGPNTGELFF.

This clonotype has more than one count but fewer than ten. J is TRBJ1-3 and V is TRBV6-8; 8 bases match TRBD1. V trimming: 4 bases; J trimming: 3 bases; junction bases outside the gene matches: 2. CDR3 length equals 14 residues. In germline, CDR1 is MNHGY, CDR2 SAAAGT. CDR3 in DNA: TGTGCCAGCAGTTGGACAGGGTATGGAAACACCATATATTTT. It translates to CASSWTGYGNTIYF.

This clonotype came up many times. The chain uses TRBV6-5 and TRBJ2-2; D not certain. Trimming removed 5 bases at V and 0 bases at J, with 7 bases between. This CDR3 comprises 14 residues. Germline assignment: CDR1 MNHEY and CDR2 SVGAGI. The DNA of the CDR3 is TGTGCCAGCAGTCCAGGTCCGAACACCGGGGAGCTGTTTTTT. Its protein is CASSPGPNTGELFF.

This clonotype was observed many times. The chain is built from TRBV7-3 and TRBJ1-1, with D tentatively TRBD1 (6 bases). The germline V and J ends were trimmed by 5 bases and 11 bases, with 18 bases remaining between them. The V gene's germline CDR1 is SGHTA and CDR2 FQGTGA. The CDR3 is 13 residues long. The CDR3 nucleotides are TGTGCCAGCAGCGGACAGCCTAGCTCTCTGGCTTTCTTT. It specifies CASSGQPSSLAFF.

V is TRBV7-6 and J is TRBJ2-2; a weak D match, TRBD2 (5 bases). The CDR3 length is 18 residues. The V and J ends lost 1 base and 6 bases respectively, with 21 bases between them. In germline, CDR1 is SGHVS, CDR2 FNYEAQ. The CDR3 DNA sequence: TGTGCCAGCAGCTTAGTCCCCAACGGCGACTATTCTTCCGGGGAGCTGTTTTTT. Translating gives CASSLVPNGDYSSGELFF.

This clonotype was picked up many times. The chain employs TRBV6-6 and TRBJ2-5; 8 nucleotides line up with TRBD2. Germline loops: CDR1 MNHNY, CDR2 SVGAGI (reference sequence). V was pared by 8 bases and J by 4 bases, with 3 bases of the junction left unmatched. This CDR3 has 12 amino acids. The CDR3 loop is CASFSGAETQYF. The CDR3, as DNA: TGTGCCAGCTTTAGCGGGGCAGAGACCCAGTACTTC.

V gene TRBV6-5 combines with J gene TRBJ2-1; D is ambiguous. Trimming shortened V by 5 bases and J by 4 bases, and 9 bases separated the two germline ends. The germline V gene has CDR1 MNHEY and CDR2 SVGAGI. This CDR3 is built from 13 residues. The CDR3 bases are TGTGCCAGCAGTGAGACGGATTACAATGAGCAGTTCTTC. Translating it yields CASSETDYNEQFF.

The gene calls are TRBV15 and TRBJ1-1; D possibly corresponds to TRBD1 (6 bases). The CDR3 is 19 amino acids. The V end was cut by 0 bases, the J end by 5 bases, with 25 bases between. Germline values: CDR1 LNHNV, CDR2 YYDKDF (reference sequence). The CDR3 coding sequence is TGTGCCACCAGCAGAGATCCCCGAGTCAGGGCAATTCAGGGGACTGAAGCTTTCTTT. This sequence encodes CATSRDPRVRAIQGTEAFF.

This clonotype was recorded at least ten times. The chain employs TRBV7-6 and TRBJ1-2, with D tentatively TRBD1 (5 bases). Germline V CDR1 and CDR2: SGHVS, FNYEAQ. The CDR3 spans 13 residues. Trimming removed 4 bases at V and 4 bases at J, with 10 bases between. CDR3 residues: CASSSAGLYGYTF. The CDR3 DNA reads as TGTGCCAGCAGCTCCGCAGGGCTCTATGGCTACACCTTC.

The chain employs TRBV4-1 and TRBJ2-5; D is possibly TRBD2 (6 bases). CDR1 MGHRA and CDR2 YSYEKL come from the germline V gene. V lost 5 bases and J 2 bases, leaving 15 bases between the germline ends. The CDR3 runs to 15 residues. CDR3 bases: TGCGCCAGCAGCTTCTCAGCGGGCTCACAAGAGACCCAGTACTTC. Translation: CASSFSAGSQETQYF.

The V gene is TRBV6-2 or TRBV6-3, the J gene TRBJ1-2; the D is unclear. Germline CDR1 is MNHEY and CDR2 is SVGEGT. Trimming took off 6 bases at V and 0 bases at J, with 11 bases between the two ends. The length of the CDR3 is 14 residues. CDR3 residues: CASRPITANYGYTF. In nucleotides, the CDR3 is TGTGCCAGCAGACCAATAACAGCTAACTATGGCTACACCTTC.

This clonotype was picked up many times. The CDR3 region has the DNA TGTGCCAGCAGCTTAACGTCAGGGCCCTACAATGAGCAGTTCTTC. This encodes CASSLTSGPYNEQFF. The chain recombines TRBV7-6 with TRBJ2-1; tentative D call: TRBD1 (5 bases). V gave up 2 bases and J gave up 2 bases, with 10 bases separating them. The CDR3 length is 15 residues. CDR1 and CDR2 (germline): SGHVS, FNYEAQ.

V is TRBV13 and J is TRBJ2-3; D perhaps matches TRBD2 (5 bases). Between the trimmed V and J ends, which lost 4 bases and 0 bases, there was a span of 11 bases. The V gene's germline CDR1 is PRHDT and CDR2 FYEKMQ (reference sequence). The CDR3 sequence is 15 residues long. CDR3 sequence: CASSSDGLSTDTQYF. In nucleotides, the CDR3 is TGTGCCAGCAGCTCCGACGGACTTAGCACAGATACGCAGTATTTT.

This clonotype showed up many times. The chain recombines TRBV7-6 with TRBJ2-2; 8 bases line up with TRBD1. The junction had 7 bases not matched to a gene; V was cut back by 1 base and J by 6 bases. Germline CDR1 reads SGHVS; CDR2 reads FNYEAQ. This CDR3 has 16 amino acids. This chain's CDR3 is CASSLDPGGASGELFF. CDR3 sequence (DNA): TGTGCCAGCAGCTTAGATCCAGGGGGCGCTTCCGGGGAGCTGTTTTTT.

This clonotype appeared a few times. The rearrangement uses TRBV2 and TRBJ2-3, with 7 bases aligning to TRBD1. This CDR3 comprises 15 residues. Germline CDR1 is SNHLY and CDR2 is FYNNEI. Unmatched junction bases numbered 11, after V lost 6 bases and J lost 5 bases. CDR3 in DNA: TGTGCCAGCAGAACCATCGACAGGGATGAAGATACGCAGTATTTT. Translation: CASRTIDRDEDTQYF.

This clonotype was recorded a few times. The chain couples TRBV7-2 to TRBJ1-1; tentatively, D is TRBD1 (5 bases). Trimming pared 5 bases from V and 11 bases from J, leaving 15 bases between. The CDR3 is 12 amino acids. Germline assignment: CDR1 SGHTA and CDR2 FQGNSA. The CDR3 spells CASSRGTGWAFF. The CDR3 DNA reads TGTGCCAGCAGCCGGGGGACCGGCTGGGCTTTCTTT.

The chain carries TRBV19 and TRBJ1-5, with D uncertain. Trimming took 0 bases from V and 0 from J, leaving 9 bases between them. The CDR3 extends over 16 amino acids. Germline V CDR1 and CDR2: LNHDA, SQIVND (reference sequence). The CDR3 nucleotides read TGTGCCAGTAGTATAGATCCCGTCGATAGCAATCAGCCCCAGCATTTT. As protein: CASSIDPVDSNQPQHF.

The J gene is TRBJ1-1, the V gene TRBV29-1, with a weak D call TRBD1 (5 bases). CDR1 and CDR2 (germline): SQVTM, ANQGSEA. V gave up 0 bases and J gave up 3 bases, with 26 bases separating them. CDR3 length: 19 residues. The CDR3 loop is CSVEEPGGREFFRYTEAFF. The DNA for the CDR3 is TGCAGCGTTGAAGAACCGGGCGGCAGGGAGTTTTTTAGGTACACTGAAGCTTTCTTT.